The sequence of this TCR beta chain was determined in a study of T cells in localized non-small cell lung cancer. Whole-study results and caveats: In the blood, greater T cell density corresponded to longer overall survival. Appearances in adjacent lung were noted for a median 57 of the top 100 tumor clones.

From germline, CDR1 is SNHLY and CDR2 FYNNEI. The CDR3 contains 15 residues. Trimming shortened V by 3 bases and J by 1 base, and 7 bases separated the two germline ends. Profiled with immunoSEQ multiplex PCR; TCRdb holds only in-frame clones, not every one. The table lists about 26,000 clones, 81% of them singletons. A remark on this clone: Its antigen remains unidentified.

The receptor comes from a man aged 40 to 75 with stage III squamous cell lung carcinoma. The chain has TRBV2 and TRBJ1-6; no clear D. The sequences come from peripheral blood, collected before any cancer treatment. The CDR3: CASSDPDSYNSPLHF. The DNA for the CDR3 is TGTGCCAGCAGTGATCCGGATTCCTATAATTCACCCCTCCACTTT.